The 30 T cell receptor beta chains reported below all come from one sample, sequenced in a study of blood T cell repertoires in COVID-19. Sequenced by immunoSEQ multiplex PCR; TCRdb stores in-frame clones only, minus some. The top ten hold over 2% of the sample, which has fewer than 350,000 clones, roughly 85% seen once. Sequenced material: PBMCs or T cells enriched from blood (not recorded which). These receptors were obtained from a young man who had recovered from COVID-19.

The chain is built from TRBV5-5 and TRBJ1-5; D not certain. CDR3 length: 15 amino acids. V was shortened by 5 bases and J by 0 bases, with 12 bases between the two germline ends. Germline loops: CDR1 SGHKS, CDR2 YYEKEE (reference sequence). In DNA form, the CDR3 reads TGTGCCAGCAGACCTACAGTCCGTAGCAATCAGCCCCAGCATTTT. Translated: CASRPTVRSNQPQHF.

V gene TRBV19 combines with J gene TRBJ1-2, with TRBD1 as a possible D gene (6 bases). Germline-derived CDR1 and CDR2 are LNHDA and SQIVND (reference sequence). CDR3 length equals 15 residues. The germline V and J ends were trimmed by 5 bases and 3 bases, with 16 bases remaining between them. CDR3 sequence (DNA): TGTGCCAGTAGTCCCACGTGGGGGGGCGACTATGGCTACACCTTC. The encoded protein is CASSPTWGGDYGYTF.

The chain combines TRBV3-1 (or the pseudogene TRBV3-2) with TRBJ2-3, with 10 bases aligning to TRBD2. This CDR3 region has 15 residues. Germline V gene sequence: CDR1 LGHDT, CDR2 YNNKEL (reference sequence). Losses at the gene ends were 0 bases for V and 9 bases for J; bases not matched to a gene: 6. The CDR3 sequence: CASSQEAGGPYTQYF. DNA for the CDR3: TGTGCCAGCAGCCAAGAAGCGGGGGGGCCCTACACGCAGTATTTT.

V is TRBV7-3 and J is TRBJ1-2; tentatively, D is TRBD1 (5 bases). The germline V and J ends were trimmed by 1 base and 5 bases, with 17 bases remaining between them. This CDR3 region has 16 residues. Germline V lookup: CDR1 SGHTA, CDR2 FQGTGA. This CDR3 reads CASSLSSGADDYGYTF. Here the CDR3 DNA reads TGTGCCAGCAGCTTAAGTTCTGGGGCAGACGATTATGGCTACACCTTC.

The chain recombines TRBV5-4 with TRBJ1-4; D not resolved. Germline loops: CDR1 SGHNT, CDR2 YYREEE (reference sequence). Trimming cost V 0 bases and J 10 bases, with 7 bases left between them. This CDR3 is 12 amino acids long. The CDR3 here is CASSLERGKLFF. The DNA for the CDR3 is TGTGCCAGCAGCTTGGAAAGAGGAAAACTGTTTTTT.

The rearrangement links TRBV25-1 to TRBJ2-5; D gene ambiguous. The CDR3 is made up of 14 amino acids. With 6 bases removed from V and 3 bases from J, the gap between germline ends came to 14 bases. Germline V CDR1 and CDR2: MGHDK, SYGVNS. In nucleotides, the CDR3 is TGTGCCAGCAGGAAGCGTCCGGCCGAAGAGACCCAGTACTTC. This sequence encodes CASRKRPAEETQYF.

The gene calls are TRBV27 and TRBJ1-4, with TRBD1 as a possible D gene (6 bases). Between the trimmed V and J ends, which lost 1 base and 8 bases, there was a span of 14 bases. The germline gives CDR1 MNHEY, CDR2 SMNVEV (reference sequence). The CDR3 has 15 residues. In nucleotides, the CDR3 is TGTGCCAGCAGTTTATTTGGTACAGGGAGCGAAAAACTGTTTTTT. Translating gives CASSLFGTGSEKLFF.

The chain combines TRBV11-2 with TRBJ1-1, with D maybe TRBD1 (6 bases). V gave up 0 bases and J gave up 0 bases, with 23 bases separating them. Germline V CDR1 and CDR2: SGHAT, FQNNGV. The CDR3 consists of 20 residues. CDR3 coding DNA: TGTGCCAGCAGCTTAGATGTCTTAGCTGCCCCAGGGGTTATGAACACTGAAGCTTTCTTT. Residues: CASSLDVLAAPGVMNTEAFF.

The J gene is TRBJ2-1, the V gene TRBV11-1; TRBD2 agrees at 8 bases. The CDR3 covers 16 residues. Germline-derived CDR1 and CDR2 are SGHAT and FQDESV (reference sequence). J lost 6 bases, V lost 2 bases, and 9 bases had no gene match. This CDR3 is CASSLSGGWSGNEQFF. CDR3 coding DNA: TGTGCCAGCAGCTTATCGGGGGGGTGGAGCGGCAATGAGCAGTTCTTC.

This clone was recorded once. The V call is TRBV30, the J call TRBJ1-1, with D possibly being TRBD1 (5 bases). Germline assignment: CDR1 GTSNPN and CDR2 SVGIG (reference sequence). Trimming cost V 4 bases and J 7 bases, with 19 bases left between them. The CDR3 extends over 14 amino acids. The CDR3: CAWTLGQGGNEAFF. CDR3 sequence (DNA): TGTGCCTGGACCCTCGGGCAGGGCGGGAATGAAGCTTTCTTT.

As concerns this clone: At one end, the junction sequence differs from germline, possibly due to a read error. The CDR3 region has the DNA TGTGCCAGCAGCATAGGCCGGGGCAATCAGCCCCAGCATTTT. It translates to CASSIGRGNQPQHF. The genes are TRBV13 and TRBJ1-5; D call uncertain. CDR3 length equals 14 residues. From germline, CDR1 is PRHDT and CDR2 FYEKMQ (reference sequence).

This chain joins TRBV5-4 and TRBJ1-3, with D uncertain. V lost 4 bases to trimming and J lost 0 bases, with 14 bases between them. Looked up from germline, CDR1 is SGHNT and CDR2 is YYREEE (reference sequence). This CDR3 has 16 residues. CDR3 nucleotides: TGTGCCAGCAGCCCGGGAGAATCACGCTCTGGAAACACCATATATTTT. This translates into CASSPGESRSGNTIYF.

The V call is TRBV5-4, the J call TRBJ2-3; 8 bases fit TRBD2. Germline V lookup: CDR1 SGHNT, CDR2 YYREEE (reference sequence). CDR3 length: 16 residues. The V segment lost 4 bases and the J segment 3 bases; nucleotides outside the gene matches: 10. CDR3 residues: CASSPGGDLVTDTQYF. For the CDR3, the DNA is TGTGCCAGCAGCCCGGGGGGGGATTTGGTAACAGATACGCAGTATTTT.

The CDR3 loop is CAISEGRGVESTEAFF. CDR3 bases: TGTGCCATCAGTGAGGGCAGGGGGGTGGAGAGCACTGAAGCTTTCTTT. This chain joins TRBV10-3 and TRBJ1-1; TRBD1 agrees at 7 bases. V trimming: 2 bases; J trimming: 4 bases; junction bases outside the gene matches: 10. There are 16 residues in the CDR3. CDR1 is ENHRY and CDR2 is SYGVKD in the germline V gene.

This rearrangement joins TRBV30 to TRBJ1-2; TRBD1 matches 7 bases. The CDR3 extends over 14 amino acids. J lost 4 bases, V lost 4 bases, and 9 bases had no gene match. Germline loops: CDR1 GTSNPN, CDR2 SVGIG (reference sequence). This CDR3 is CAWTRDSQSYGYTF. The CDR3 DNA is TGTGCCTGGACCAGGGACAGTCAATCCTATGGCTACACCTTC.

This chain links TRBV6-5 with TRBJ2-2, with D maybe TRBD2 (6 bases). The V and J ends lost 8 bases and 7 bases respectively, with 20 bases between them. The length of the CDR3 is 15 residues. The V gene's germline CDR1 is MNHEY and CDR2 SVGAGI. This CDR3 reads CASLILGGAIGELFF. The DNA of the CDR3 is TGTGCCAGCCTTATTCTTGGCGGGGCCATCGGGGAGCTGTTTTTT.

This rearrangement joins TRBV5-8 to TRBJ1-1; the D gene is possibly TRBD1 (5 bases). The germline V gene has CDR1 SGHTS and CDR2 YDEGEE. This CDR3 is 15 amino acids long. Trimming stripped 2 bases from V and 0 bases from J, with 11 bases between. The CDR3 reads CASSFAGLVNTEAFF. The CDR3 DNA reads TGTGCCAGCAGCTTTGCGGGGCTGGTGAACACTGAAGCTTTCTTT.

J is TRBJ1-2 and V is TRBV7-9; D is ambiguous. The CDR3 has 14 amino acids. The V gene lost 1 base and the J gene lost 4 bases, with 10 bases spanning the gap. CDR1 SEHNR and CDR2 FQNEAQ come from the germline V gene (reference sequence). CDR3 residues: CASSLGAGAYGYTF. DNA of the CDR3: TGTGCCAGCAGCTTAGGTGCAGGCGCCTATGGCTACACCTTC.

The chain links TRBV7-9 to TRBJ2-5; D may be TRBD2 (5 bases). Germline V gene lookup returns CDR1 SEHNR and CDR2 FQNEAQ (reference sequence). CDR3 size: 14 residues. Trimming shortened V by 3 bases and J by 5 bases, and 13 bases separated the two germline ends. The chain's CDR3 is CASSLEELPETQYF. CDR3 bases: TGTGCCAGCAGCTTGGAGGAATTGCCGGAGACCCAGTACTTC.

The chain uses TRBV11-3 and TRBJ2-5; 14 bases line up with TRBD2. CDR1 and CDR2 (germline): SGHNT, YENEEA. V was clipped by 4 bases and J by 4 bases; unmatched bases: 8. The CDR3 covers 17 residues. CDR3 DNA: TGTGCCAGCAGCTCCTCCCCGACTAGCGGGGGGGCAGAGACCCAGTACTTC. Translated, it gives CASSSSPTSGGAETQYF.

There are a few counts of this clone. The chain joins TRBV7-9 to TRBJ2-3; tentative D call: TRBD2 (7 bases). The CDR3 is 15 residues long. Germline V lookup: CDR1 SEHNR, CDR2 FQNEAQ (reference sequence). V was cut by 7 bases and J by 5 bases, with 19 bases left in between. In nucleotides, the CDR3 is TGTGCCAGCATCAAAGAGAGGGGGGGCCGAGATACGCAGTATTTT. It encodes CASIKERGGRDTQYF.

CDR3 sequence (DNA): TGCGCCAGCAGCTCCCAAGGTCTAGCCGCGTACAATGAGCAGTTCTTC. Residues: CASSSQGLAAYNEQFF. The chain combines TRBV5-1 with TRBJ2-1, with D possibly TRBD2 on 5 matching bases. V lost 3 bases and J 4 bases, leaving 17 bases between the germline ends. The germline CDR1 and CDR2 sequences are SGHRS and YFSETQ. The CDR3 runs 16 residues.

This clone was picked up a small number of times. The genes are TRBV27 and TRBJ1-2; 10 nucleotides align to TRBD1. V shed 5 bases and J 8 bases; nucleotides not matched to a gene: 8. This CDR3 has 14 amino acids. Germline V gene data show CDR1 as MNHEY and CDR2 as SMNVEV (reference sequence). CDR3 sequence (DNA): TGTGCCAGCAGTGCTGCCGGGACAGGGGAAGGCTACACCTTC. This codes for CASSAAGTGEGYTF.

The table lists this clone with a few counts. This chain uses TRBV2 with TRBJ1-5; 8 bases map to TRBD1. Germline V gene data show CDR1 as SNHLY and CDR2 as FYNNEI. The CDR3 consists of 14 residues. Trimming cost V 7 bases and J 6 bases; bases outside gene matches: 8. The CDR3 reads CASNPGQEFQPQHF. CDR3 nucleotide sequence: TGTGCCAGCAACCCGGGACAGGAATTTCAGCCCCAGCATTTT.

This clone has just one count. This chain links TRBV30 with TRBJ2-3, with D maybe TRBD2 (6 bases). V was pared by 4 bases and J by 0 bases, with 8 bases between. CDR3 length: 13 residues. CDR1 and CDR2 (germline): GTSNPN, SVGIG (reference sequence). The CDR3 protein is CAWTGGSTDTQYF. CDR3 bases: TGTGCCTGGACTGGAGGGAGCACAGATACGCAGTATTTT.

The V gene is TRBV5-1, the J gene TRBJ2-1, with 7 bases that match TRBD1. Trimming took 6 bases from V and 4 from J; bases not matched to a gene: 10. The germline V gene has CDR1 SGHRS and CDR2 YFSETQ. The CDR3 extends over 15 amino acids. The CDR3 region is CASTRQGRSYNEQFF. CDR3 DNA sequence: TGCGCCAGCACCAGACAGGGCAGGTCATACAATGAGCAGTTCTTC.

This clone came up once. This sample also contains other DNA sequences that code for the same CDR3. CDR3 in DNA: TGTGCCAGTAGACGCGACAGGAGCTCTGGAAACACCATATATTTT. It yields the protein CASRRDRSSGNTIYF. This sequence joins TRBV19 and TRBJ1-3; D is perhaps TRBD1 (6 bases). The length of the CDR3 is 15 residues. Germline V CDR1 and CDR2: LNHDA, SQIVND (reference sequence). Trimming removed 6 bases from V and 0 bases from J, with 12 bases in between.

The chain couples TRBV10-3 to TRBJ1-6; the D gene is possibly TRBD1 (5 bases). Deletions cut 2 bases from V and 11 bases from J, with 10 bases between. The germline V gene encodes CDR1 ENHRY and CDR2 SYGVKD. This CDR3 has 13 residues. CDR3 amino acids: CAISESGGTPLHF. As DNA, the CDR3 is TGTGCCATCAGTGAGAGTGGGGGGACACCCCTCCACTTT.

This chain uses TRBV10-3 with TRBJ2-1; D gene uncertain. The V end was cut by 0 bases, the J end by 8 bases, with 14 bases between. The CDR3 spans 15 residues. The germline V gene encodes CDR1 ENHRY and CDR2 SYGVKD. The CDR3 sequence is CAISESASGFYEQFF. For the CDR3, the DNA is TGTGCCATCAGTGAGTCGGCGTCCGGGTTTTATGAGCAGTTCTTC.

This clone is a singleton in its sample. The chain joins TRBV6-4 to TRBJ2-2, with 10 bases fitting TRBD2. The CDR3 has 16 amino acids. Germline CDR1 and CDR2: MRHNA and SNTAGT. V dropped 2 bases and J dropped 3; count of bases not matched to a gene: 3. The CDR3 loop reads CASSDPLAGDTGELFF. In DNA, the CDR3 is TGTGCCAGCAGTGACCCCCTAGCGGGGGACACCGGGGAGCTGTTTTTT.